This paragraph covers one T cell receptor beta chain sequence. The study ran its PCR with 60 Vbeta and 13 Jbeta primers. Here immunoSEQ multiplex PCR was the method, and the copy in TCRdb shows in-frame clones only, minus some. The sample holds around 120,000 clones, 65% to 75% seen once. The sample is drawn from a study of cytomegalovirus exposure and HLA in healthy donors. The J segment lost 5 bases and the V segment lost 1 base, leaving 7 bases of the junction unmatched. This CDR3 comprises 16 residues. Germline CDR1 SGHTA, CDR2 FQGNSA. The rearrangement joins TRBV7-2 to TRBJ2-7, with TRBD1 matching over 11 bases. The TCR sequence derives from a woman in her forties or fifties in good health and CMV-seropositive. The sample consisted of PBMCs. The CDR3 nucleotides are TGTGCCAGCAGCTTAGGTGGGACAGGGGGTTTCGACGAGCAGTACTTC. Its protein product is CASSLGGTGGFDEQYF.